What follows is one T cell receptor (beta chain) and its context. Its antigen is still unknown. These data belong to a study of identical twins. Study results and caveats: Weaker excess twin sharing was seen among beta out-of-frame sequences. In cord blood, abundant beta clonotypes had fewer insertions; memory showed no trend.

TCRdb called the 5' RACE reads again in MiXCR, with one record for every CDR3 protein. The table records about 340,000 distinct CDR3 sequences, approximately 9.1% of them present only once. Donors uniformly comprised healthy Caucasians. The sequencing sample was made of naive T cells sorted from blood. This clonotype was sampled from a woman aged 50 to 60 in good health.

CDR3: CASSVDRNDRGRNTEAFF. In DNA form, the CDR3 reads TGTGCCAGCAGCGTAGACCGAAACGACAGGGGAAGAAACACTGAAGCTTTCTTT. This chain links TRBV9 with TRBJ1-1; 8 bases fit TRBD1. Trimming removed 0 bases from V and 2 bases from J; junction bases left unmatched: 12. This CDR3 is 18 amino acids long. Germline CDR1 is SGDLS and CDR2 is YYNGEE.